This is a list of T cell receptor beta chains from one sample in a study of regulatory T cells in long-lasting Graves disease. TCRdb re-derived calls from the multiplex PCR reads in MiXCR, one entry per CDR3 protein. Among under 400,000 distinct CDR3 sequences listed, approximately 16% were seen once. The same data also went into a second study, on T cells in Graves' hyperthyroidism and ophthalmopathy.

Sequencing used peripheral blood mononuclear cells (PBMCs), obtained at new diagnosis, from a patient treated with antithyroid drugs. The receptors originated from a man in his forties or fifties with Graves disease. CDR3s include the opening cysteine and the closing phenylalanine or tryptophan. The D gene is left open where the match is weak. Size is omitted from some rows. Given values are once, few, many or a class for expanded clones.

j_call: TRBJ1-1; v_call: TRBV9; clone_size: many; d_call: .; cdr3_aa: CASTNGPSAGTEAFF; cdr3_nt: TGTGCCAGCACCAATGGCCCCTCCGCGGGCACTGAAGCTTTCTTT
j_call: TRBJ1-2; v_call: TRBV28; clone_size: many; d_call: .; cdr3_aa: CASSLNSYGYTF; cdr3_nt: TGTGCCAGCAGTTTAAACTCCTATGGCTACACCTTC
j_call: TRBJ2-5; v_call: TRBV11-3; clone_size: .; d_call: TRBD2; cdr3_aa: CASSRTSGAVQETQYF; cdr3_nt: TGTGCCAGCAGCCGTACTAGCGGGGCCGTCCAAGAGACCCAGTACTTC
j_call: TRBJ1-6; v_call: TRBV27; clone_size: few; d_call: .; cdr3_aa: CASSRLGVSSSLHF; cdr3_nt: TGTGCCAGCAGTAGACTGGGGGTCTCATCCTCCCTCCACTTT
j_call: TRBJ2-6; v_call: TRBV6-1; clone_size: few; d_call: .; cdr3_aa: CASRLLGANVLTF; cdr3_nt: TGTGCCAGCAGGTTGTTGGGGGCCAACGTCCTGACTTTC
j_call: TRBJ2-5; v_call: TRBV25-1; clone_size: few; d_call: .; cdr3_aa: CASGEEGGWETQYF; cdr3_nt: TGTGCCAGCGGTGAGGAGGGGGGATGGGAGACCCAGTACTTC
j_call: TRBJ1-5; v_call: TRBV2; clone_size: many; d_call: TRBD1; cdr3_aa: CASSPWDRDSNQPQHF; cdr3_nt: TGTGCCAGCAGTCCCTGGGACAGGGATAGCAATCAGCCCCAGCATTTT
j_call: TRBJ1-5; v_call: TRBV6-2/TRBV6-3; clone_size: .; d_call: .; cdr3_aa: CASSYRVDQPQHF; cdr3_nt: TGTGCCAGCAGTTACAGGGTTGATCAGCCCCAGCATTTT
j_call: TRBJ2-2; v_call: TRBV2; clone_size: many; d_call: TRBD1; cdr3_aa: CASRPDRGDANTGELFF; cdr3_nt: TGTGCCAGCAGACCCGACAGGGGGGACGCGAACACCGGGGAGCTGTTTTTT
j_call: TRBJ2-3; v_call: TRBV27; clone_size: many; d_call: .; cdr3_aa: CASSLRQYASGTDTQYF; cdr3_nt: TGTGCCAGCAGCTTAAGGCAGTACGCCTCGGGCACAGATACGCAGTATTTT
j_call: TRBJ1-1; v_call: TRBV7-2; clone_size: few; d_call: .; cdr3_aa: CASSPSRGGLSTEAFF; cdr3_nt: TGTGCCAGCAGCCCGAGTCGTGGAGGTTTGAGCACTGAAGCTTTCTTT